Shown below are 5 T cell receptor beta chains from a single sample sequenced in a study of OX40 agonist ivuxolimab in advanced cancers. The assay was immunoSEQ multiplex PCR, and TCRdb's table has in-frame clones only and misses some. Among some 17,000 clones listed, roughly 77% were seen once. The sequencing here drew on CD4+ or CD8+ T cells sorted from blood, taken in a trial of the OX40 agonist ivuxolimab. These receptors all come from an adult with an advanced solid tumor such as melanoma, head and neck, liver or kidney cancer.

This chain joins TRBV6-5 and TRBJ2-1, with 10 bases aligning to TRBD2. The trim removed 5 bases at V and 2 bases at J, leaving 3 bases unmatched. This CDR3 has 15 residues. Germline assignment: CDR1 MNHEY and CDR2 SVGAGI. The CDR3 here is CASSPSGGAYNEQFF. The CDR3 coding sequence is TGTGCCAGCAGTCCAAGCGGGGGGGCCTACAATGAGCAGTTCTTC.

The rearrangement joins TRBV5-8 to TRBJ1-2; no definite D call. Trimming took 4 bases from V and 4 from J, leaving 17 bases between them. This CDR3 contains 15 residues. Germline lookup yields CDR1 SGHTS and CDR2 YDEGEE. This chain's CDR3 is CASSRRATTLYGYTF. In nucleotides, the CDR3 is TGTGCCAGCAGCCGCCGGGCTACCACCCTCTATGGCTACACCTTC.

The rearrangement joins TRBV9 to TRBJ1-2; 7 bases agree with TRBD1. This CDR3 is 15 amino acids long. Germline-derived CDR1 and CDR2 are SGDLS and YYNGEE. The J segment lost 3 bases and the V segment lost 4 bases, leaving 9 bases of the junction unmatched. The CDR3 nucleotides read TGTGCCAGCAGCTTAATGACAGGGTGGGACTATGGCTACACCTTC. Translating it yields CASSLMTGWDYGYTF.

The CDR3 coding sequence is TGTGCCAGCAGCTATCGACTAGCCGAGACCCAGTACTTC. It yields the protein CASSYRLAETQYF. The chain recombines TRBV7-9 with TRBJ2-5; TRBD2 aligns across 7 bases. The J segment lost 5 bases and the V segment lost 4 bases, leaving 4 bases of the junction unmatched. The CDR3 is 13 residues long. Germline V gives CDR1 SEHNR, CDR2 FQNEAQ (reference sequence).

The chain employs TRBV4-2 and TRBJ2-3; TRBD1 matches 7 bases. This CDR3 contains 12 residues. Germline CDR1 reads LGHNA; CDR2 reads YNFKEQ. V gave up 1 base and J gave up 11 bases; unmatched junction bases: 3. The CDR3 region is CASSQGGTEQYF. CDR3 DNA sequence: TGTGCCAGCAGCCAAGGTGGGACAGAGCAGTATTTT.